The T cell receptor beta chain under discussion was sequenced for a study of blood T cells in healthy people across ages. The study, taken as a whole, reports: Any conclusive comparison of naive versus antigen-experienced cells was prevented by using unsorted PBMCs.

Trimming took 1 base from V and 8 from J, leaving 8 bases between them. This CDR3 contains 11 residues. Germline loops: CDR1 DFQATT, CDR2 SNEGSKA (reference sequence). Aged roughly 6 to 90, donors were systemically healthy Caucasians from Russia. Extraction yielded at least 5 micrograms of total RNA per sample. This clonotype was found a few times. Its antigen is unknown. The second PCR ran about 6 to 12 cycles with a sample-barcoded 5' primer and J-beta primers. TCRdb re-called the 5' RACE reads through MiXCR, storing one row per CDR3 protein. The sample has about 640,000 distinct CDR3 sequences, 45% to 65% seen once.

The sequencing input was blood. The chain uses TRBV20-1 and TRBJ1-1; D not certain. This clonotype was sampled from a man in his sixties in good health. CDR3 in DNA: TGCAGTGCTAGAGTGGCCACCGAAGCTTTCTTT. Protein product: CSARVATEAFF.